These 21 T cell receptor beta chains were sequenced from one sample in a study of human T cells and chemical hapten exposure. The time point is: pre-sensitization, week 0. Sample treatment: therapeutic diphenylcyclopropenone sensitization with weekly scalp DPC. One entry per CDR3 protein results from TCRdb running MiXCR on the RACE reads. The table lists approximately 260,000 distinct CDR3 sequences, around 7.3% of them singletons, with more than 0.95% in the top ten. Material: whole blood, obtained in connection with sensitization to the hapten diphenylcyclopropenone (DPC). The receptors were gathered from a man between 18 and 35 years old with alopecia areata. Some clones in this sample may be carry-over from other donors' samples.

Turning to this clonotype: A much more abundant neighbour one base away suggests this may be a read error. The chain carries TRBV28 and TRBJ2-6; 7 bases align to TRBD1. Germline V gene sequence: CDR1 MDHEN, CDR2 SYDVKM. The CDR3 extends over 18 amino acids. Trimming removed 7 bases from V and 1 base from J; junction bases left unmatched: 13. The CDR3 here is CASIPRGQALSGANVLTF. CDR3 DNA: TGTGCCAGCATTCCCCGAGGACAGGCTCTTTCTGGGGCCAACGTCCTGACTTTC.

Many counts were recorded for this clonotype. This chain uses TRBV7-2 with TRBJ2-1; D is uncertain. Germline values: CDR1 SGHTA, CDR2 FQGNSA. V lost 1 base and J 5 bases, leaving 9 bases between the germline ends. CDR3 length: 14 amino acids. The CDR3 DNA follows: TGTGCCAGCAGCTTAGATGCAAGTGACAATGAGCAGTTCTTC. Translating it yields CASSLDASDNEQFF. The variable domain in full, with the rest retrieved from reference TRBV7-2 and TRBJ2-1, is GAGVSQSPSNKVTEKGKDVELRCDPISGHTALYWYRQSLGQGLEFLIYFQGNSAPDKSGLPSDRFSAERTGGSVSTLTIQRTQQEDSAVYLCASSLDASDNEQFFGPGTRLTVL.

This clonotype was counted between two and nine times. The chain employs TRBV6-2 or TRBV6-3 and TRBJ2-5, with TRBD1 as a possible D gene (7 bases). Germline V gives CDR1 MNHEY, CDR2 SVGEGT. The V gene lost 6 bases and the J gene lost 4 bases, with 15 bases spanning the gap. The CDR3 consists of 14 residues. The CDR3 sequence is CASSRQGGRETQYF. The CDR3 coding sequence is TGTGCCAGCAGCCGACAGGGAGGACGAGAGACCCAGTACTTC.

This clonotype was observed at least ten times. J is TRBJ1-2 and V is TRBV6-5, with 9 bases identical to TRBD1. CDR1 MNHEY and CDR2 SVGAGI come from the germline V gene. The CDR3 is 16 amino acids. The V and J ends lost 5 bases and 8 bases, in that order; junction bases with no gene match: 15. The CDR3 DNA is TGTGCCAGCAGTAACGACGACAGACAGGGGGTGGACGGCTACACCTTC. Its translation: CASSNDDRQGVDGYTF.

There are many counts of this clonotype. V is TRBV4-2 and J is TRBJ2-1, with D maybe TRBD1 (7 bases). From germline, CDR1 is LGHNA and CDR2 YNFKEQ. The CDR3 runs 17 residues. V lost 2 bases and J lost 4, with 18 bases in between. CDR3: CASSQLGGQGVYNEQFF. The CDR3 nucleotides read TGTGCCAGCAGCCAATTGGGGGGTCAGGGGGTATACAATGAGCAGTTCTTC.

The V and J genes are TRBV7-2 and TRBJ2-2; 12 nucleotides line up with TRBD1. V was pared by 6 bases and J by 5 bases, with 13 bases of the junction left unmatched. Germline CDR1 reads SGHTA; CDR2 reads FQGNSA. The length of the CDR3 is 18 residues. The CDR3 loop reads CASRLKGQGAVMTGELFF. The CDR3 coding sequence is TGTGCCAGCAGGTTAAAGGGACAGGGGGCCGTGATGACCGGGGAGCTGTTTTTT.

This clonotype was seen only a few times. The chain has TRBV7-9 and TRBJ2-1; TRBD1 might be the D (6 bases). V was shortened by 5 bases and J by 3 bases, with 20 bases between the two germline ends. This CDR3 has 17 residues. Germline CDR1 is SEHNR and CDR2 is FQNEAQ (reference sequence). The DNA of the CDR3 is TGTGCCAGCAGCCCAACCGCCGGGACACTAAACTACAATGAGCAGTTCTTC. Translating gives CASSPTAGTLNYNEQFF. Variable domain in full (rest from reference TRBV7-9 and TRBJ2-1): DTGVSQNPRHKITKRGQNVTFRCDPISEHNRLYWYRQTLGQGPEFLTYFQNEAQLEKSRLLSDRFSAERPKGSFSTLEIQRTEQGDSAMYLCASSPTAGTLNYNEQFFGPGTRLTVL.

The genes are TRBV6-1 and TRBJ2-5; D unresolved. V dropped 1 base and J dropped 0 bases, with 6 bases sitting between them. The CDR3 consists of 14 residues. The germline V gene has CDR1 MNHNS and CDR2 SASEGT. The CDR3 is CASSEGPYQETQYF. The CDR3 nucleotides read TGTGCCAGCAGTGAAGGACCGTACCAAGAGACCCAGTACTTC.

V gene TRBV7-9 combines with J gene TRBJ2-2, with 7 bases aligning to TRBD1. This CDR3 is 13 amino acids long. Germline V gene data show CDR1 as SEHNR and CDR2 as FQNEAQ (reference sequence). The junction had 2 bases not matched to a gene; V was cut back by 5 bases and J by 5 bases. CDR3 sequence (DNA): TGTGCCAGCAGCCTACAGGGGACCGGGGAGCTGTTTTTT. It specifies CASSLQGTGELFF.

This clonotype was counted at least ten times. CDR3 protein: CASSQVVGVNYGYTF. CDR3 DNA: TGTGCCAGCAGCCAGGTGGTGGGGGTGAACTATGGCTACACCTTC. The gene calls are TRBV7-2 and TRBJ1-2, with D perhaps TRBD1 (5 bases). The germline CDR1 and CDR2 sequences are SGHTA and FQGNSA. This CDR3 has 15 amino acids. Trimming stripped 5 bases from V and 2 bases from J, with 15 bases between.

This chain uses TRBV28 with TRBJ1-2; D is uncertain. Germline V gene data show CDR1 as MDHEN and CDR2 as SYDVKM. There are 14 residues in the CDR3. The germline V and J ends were trimmed by 1 base and 6 bases, with 12 bases remaining between them. CDR3 sequence (DNA): TGTGCCAGCAGTTTATCTTCTGTGAAGAATGGCTACACCTTC. Translating it yields CASSLSSVKNGYTF.

The V call is TRBV7-2, the J call TRBJ2-5; 7 bases are a match to TRBD1. The V segment lost 6 bases and the J segment 1 base; nucleotides outside the gene matches: 8. This CDR3 has 15 residues. Germline V gives CDR1 SGHTA, CDR2 FQGNSA. CDR3 bases: TGTGCCAGCAGACCGAATACAGGGGCCCAAGAGACCCAGTACTTC. This sequence encodes CASRPNTGAQETQYF. The variable domain in full, completed from reference TRBV7-2 and TRBJ2-5, reads GAGVSQSPSNKVTEKGKDVELRCDPISGHTALYWYRQSLGQGLEFLIYFQGNSAPDKSGLPSDRFSAERTGGSVSTLTIQRTQQEDSAVYLCASRPNTGAQETQYFGPGTRLLVL.

This clonotype was observed a handful of times. This chain's CDR3 is CASSLGPVQTQYF. CDR3 DNA sequence: TGTGCCAGCAGCCTTGGTCCCGTGCAGACCCAGTACTTC. This chain uses TRBV27 with TRBJ2-5; D is undetermined. V shed 6 bases and J shed 6 bases, with 14 bases lying between them. The CDR3 loop spans 13 amino acids. The germline V gene has CDR1 MNHEY and CDR2 SMNVEV (reference sequence).

This sequence joins TRBV23-1 and TRBJ1-5, with TRBD1 as a possible D gene (5 bases). TRBV23-1 falls under the ORF class, with uncertain function. With 6 bases removed from V and 2 bases from J, the gap between germline ends came to 26 bases. The CDR3 covers 19 residues. DNA for the CDR3: TGCGCCAGCAGCCCAAACCCGCCCGGGGCAGGCCCAGGCAATCAGCCCCAGCATTTT. Protein product: CASSPNPPGAGPGNQPQHF.

This clonotype was counted a few times. The rearrangement joins TRBV7-8 to TRBJ1-2; D is unclear. The CDR3 runs 15 residues. V lost 5 bases to trimming and J lost 6 bases, with 19 bases between them. Germline V gene lookup returns CDR1 SGHVS and CDR2 FQNEAQ. The CDR3 DNA reads as TGTGCCAGCAGCCCCTCGCGGGAAAGTACTCATGGCTACACCTTC. Residues: CASSPSRESTHGYTF. The full variable domain, completed using reference TRBV7-8 and TRBJ1-2, is GAGVSQSPRYKVAKRGQDVALRCDPISGHVSLFWYQQALGQGPEFLTYFQNEAQLDKSGLPSDRFFAERPEGSVSTLKIQRTQQEDSAVYLCASSPSRESTHGYTFGSGTRLTVV.

This chain uses TRBV11-2 with TRBJ2-5; either TRBD1 or TRBD2 may supply D (5 bases each). CDR3 length equals 11 residues. V was shortened by 5 bases and J by 13 bases, with 14 bases between the two germline ends. Germline assignment: CDR1 SGHAT and CDR2 FQNNGV. CDR3 in amino acids: CASSPGRPAYF. The DNA for the CDR3 is TGTGCCAGCAGCCCGGGACGCCCGGCGTACTTC.

CDR3 sequence (DNA): TGTGCCAGCAGCGCTCACAGGGGGCGTAAGGGAAACATTCAGTACTTC. Protein: CASSAHRGRKGNIQYF. The rearrangement uses TRBV9 and TRBJ2-4; 9 nucleotides align to TRBD1. Germline CDR1 reads SGDLS; CDR2 reads YYNGEE. Trimming took 3 bases from V and 6 from J; bases not matched to a gene: 10. This CDR3 comprises 16 residues.

This clonotype was picked up a small number of times. The chain links TRBV12-3 or TRBV12-4 to TRBJ2-5, with D possibly being TRBD2 (5 bases). With 1 base removed from V and 6 bases from J, the gap between germline ends came to 9 bases. The CDR3 is made up of 13 amino acids. CDR3 nucleotide sequence: TGTGCCAGCAGTTTAGGGGAGCGGAAGACCCAGTACTTC. This translates into CASSLGERKTQYF.

The rearrangement links TRBV6-5 to TRBJ1-6, with 7 nucleotides matching TRBD1. The CDR3 totals 15 residues. Germline V lookup: CDR1 MNHEY, CDR2 SVGAGI. Trimming took 8 bases from V and 9 from J; bases not matched to a gene: 13. The CDR3 DNA is TGTGCCAGCCGGGGGACCGACAGGGAAATTTCACCCCTCCACTTT. This encodes CASRGTDREISPLHF.

This clonotype occurred a few times. The chain links TRBV11-2 to TRBJ1-1, with D perhaps matching TRBD1 (5 bases). The length of the CDR3 is 16 residues. Trimming cost V 4 bases and J 5 bases, with 20 bases left between them. Germline V gene lookup returns CDR1 SGHAT and CDR2 FQNNGV. CDR3 amino acids: CASSSHRSGRGTEAFF. Here the CDR3 DNA reads TGTGCCAGCAGCTCGCACCGCTCAGGGCGAGGGACTGAAGCTTTCTTT.

This clonotype has more than one count but fewer than ten. The chain links TRBV21-1 to TRBJ2-5. TRBV21-1 counts as a pseudogene. This CDR3 is 10 amino acids long. CDR3 nucleotides: TGTGCCAACATAGAAGAGACCCAGTACTTC. Translating it yields CANIEETQYF.